The following is a TCR beta chain sequence with its context. What it recognizes is unknown. The data belong to a study of cytomegalovirus exposure and HLA in healthy donors. Study outcomes and limitations: Reportedly, cytomegalovirus status was diagnosed with high sensitivity and specificity.

The CDR3 runs to 13 residues. The V and J ends lost 3 bases and 7 bases, in that order; junction bases with no gene match: 2. In germline, CDR1 is KGHSH, CDR2 LQKENI. The table came from immunoSEQ multiplex PCR; TCRdb's copy has only in-frame clones and leaves some out. The data show about 140,000 clones, roughly 90% seen once. What was sequenced was PBMCs. V usage is TRBV18 and J usage is TRBJ2-1, with TRBD1 matching over 8 bases. This receptor was identified in a man in his late teens or twenties in good health and CMV-seropositive. This CDR3 reads CASSPDRENEQFF. The CDR3 DNA is TGTGCCAGCTCACCGGACAGGGAGAATGAGCAGTTCTTC. The whole variable domain, remainder taken from reference TRBV18 and TRBJ2-1, is NAGVMQNPRHLVRRRGQEARLRCSPMKGHSHVYWYRQLPEEGLKFMVYLQKENIIDESGMPKERFSAEFPKEGPSILRIQQVVRGDSAAYFCASSPDRENEQFFGPGTRLTVL.